Following are 23 T cell receptor beta chains from one sample sequenced in a study of neurological immune-mediated disorders (dated by TCRdb to the late 2010s). Read against the paper, the sample's time point label means: longitudinal time-point 3. The receptor library was made with 5' RACE. TCRdb records Illumina HiSeq 2500 as the sequencer. TCRdb cleaned the public reads at Q25 with fastp, built clones with MiXCR and kept in-frame beta chains. Every CDR3 protein is listed once, alongside the most common genes and DNA of its rows. The sample table shows about 84,000 distinct CDR3 sequences, and about 4% are seen once. The ten most abundant clones make up 5.7% of the sample. The sample consisted of PBMCs. The receptors here all came from a woman aged 55-70 years with multiple sclerosis.

This clonotype came up many times. The chain carries TRBV7-8 and TRBJ2-1, with D unclear. Trimming shortened V by 3 bases and J by 5 bases, and 11 bases separated the two germline ends. The CDR3 runs to 14 residues. The germline V gene has CDR1 SGHVS and CDR2 FQNEAQ. The CDR3 region is CASSFASPDNEQFF. The CDR3 DNA reads TGTGCCAGCAGCTTCGCTAGTCCAGACAATGAGCAGTTCTTC.

This clonotype was picked up many times. The chain recombines TRBV6-5 with TRBJ2-1; 12 positions match TRBD2. The CDR3 spans 15 residues. The J segment lost 8 bases and the V segment lost 7 bases, leaving 9 bases of the junction unmatched. Germline loops: CDR1 MNHEY, CDR2 SVGAGI. CDR3 amino acids: CASTTHGLAGYEQFF. As DNA, the CDR3 is TGTGCCAGCACCACCCATGGACTAGCGGGGTATGAGCAGTTCTTC.

This clonotype was seen ten or more times. The J gene is TRBJ2-5, the V gene TRBV7-2, with a possible D match to TRBD2 (5 bases). Germline V gene lookup returns CDR1 SGHTA and CDR2 FQGNSA. V shed 2 bases and J shed 2 bases, with 12 bases lying between them. CDR3 length equals 15 residues. In DNA, the CDR3 is TGTGCCAGCAGCTTATCGTTAGCGACACAAGAGACCCAGTACTTC. Translating gives CASSLSLATQETQYF.

This clonotype has a count of ten or more. V usage is TRBV5-1 and J usage is TRBJ2-5, with D perhaps given as TRBD1 or TRBD2 (5 bases each). The V gene lost 4 bases and the J gene lost 5 bases, with 21 bases spanning the gap. The CDR3 contains 16 residues. Germline assignment: CDR1 SGHRS and CDR2 YFSETQ. The CDR3 region has the DNA TGCGCCAGCAGCCTACTCGGACAAGAAAGAGGGGAGACCCAGTACTTC. Amino acids: CASSLLGQERGETQYF.

This clonotype was observed many times. The rearrangement joins TRBV5-1 to TRBJ1-1; D remains ambiguous. V was pared by 0 bases and J by 1 base, with 10 bases between. This CDR3 has 15 residues. In germline, CDR1 is SGHRS, CDR2 YFSETQ. The DNA of the CDR3 is TGCGCCAGCAGCTTGGTGGCAACCGCGAACACTGAAGCTTTCTTT. Its translation: CASSLVATANTEAFF.

This clonotype was recorded many times. The chain is built from TRBV24-1 and TRBJ2-5; TRBD1 matches 8 bases. CDR1 is KGHDR, CDR2 SFDVKD, per germline. The CDR3 has 15 amino acids. The trim removed 5 bases at V and 5 bases at J, leaving 9 bases unmatched. DNA of the CDR3: TGTGCCACCAGTGTCCACCAGACAGGGGTGGAGACCCAGTACTTC. Its translation is CATSVHQTGVETQYF.

This clonotype was seen at least ten times. The chain carries TRBV5-1 and TRBJ2-7, with D maybe TRBD2 (5 bases). V was pared by 2 bases and J by 0 bases, with 12 bases between. The CDR3 totals 15 residues. Germline-derived CDR1 and CDR2 are SGHRS and YFSETQ. CDR3 residues: CASSLAVSASYEQYF. DNA for the CDR3: TGCGCCAGCAGCTTAGCGGTATCGGCCTCCTACGAGCAGTACTTC.

This clonotype was seen many times. This chain uses TRBV5-1 with TRBJ2-1, with 7 nucleotides matching TRBD2. In germline, CDR1 is SGHRS, CDR2 YFSETQ. V lost 3 bases to trimming and J lost 5 bases; unmatched junction nucleotides: 2. CDR3 length: 13 residues. Written as DNA, the CDR3 is TGCGCCAGCAGCTGGAGCGGGGACAATGAGCAGTTCTTC. Translated, it gives CASSWSGDNEQFF.

Many counts were recorded for this clonotype. The genes are TRBV12-3 or TRBV12-4 and TRBJ1-2, with unresolved D. V was shortened by 1 base and J by 13 bases, with 16 bases between the two germline ends. This CDR3 is 13 amino acids long. CDR3 residues: CASSLEVGRAATF. The DNA of the CDR3 is TGTGCCAGCAGTTTAGAGGTAGGGCGCGCGGCCACCTTC.

This clonotype was observed at least ten times. The V call is TRBV3-1, the J call TRBJ1-1, with TRBD1 matching over 8 bases. This CDR3 contains 14 residues. Germline loops: CDR1 LGHDT, CDR2 YNNKEL (reference sequence). V lost 4 bases, J lost 4 bases, and 5 bases stayed unmatched. The CDR3 DNA reads as TGTGCCAGCAGCCCTAGACAGGGGACCACTGAAGCTTTCTTT. Translating gives CASSPRQGTTEAFF.

In its sample, this clonotype was seen many times. The J gene is TRBJ2-1, the V gene TRBV7-2; D is ambiguous. The CDR3 consists of 13 residues. In germline, CDR1 is SGHTA, CDR2 FQGNSA. With 5 bases removed from V and 9 bases from J, the gap between germline ends came to 14 bases. CDR3 in DNA: TGTGCCAGCAGCCAGGTGTGGGCAGGTGAGCAGTTCTTC. Translating it yields CASSQVWAGEQFF.

This clonotype was counted many times. The CDR3 loop reads CASSKGSGNNSPLHF. The CDR3 DNA reads TGTGCCAGCAGCAAAGGGTCAGGGAATAATTCACCCCTCCACTTT. The rearrangement joins TRBV7-9 to TRBJ1-6; D may be TRBD1 (5 bases). Between the trimmed V and J ends, which lost 5 bases and 5 bases, there was a span of 13 bases. The germline V gene encodes CDR1 SEHNR and CDR2 FQNEAQ (reference sequence). The length of the CDR3 is 15 residues.

This clonotype was seen many times. The chain combines TRBV2 with TRBJ2-1; D may be TRBD1 (6 bases). Germline V gene data show CDR1 as SNHLY and CDR2 as FYNNEI. The CDR3 spans 14 residues. Trimming left V 10 bases short and J 3 bases short, with 16 bases between. As DNA, the CDR3 is TGTGCCATCTCGAAGGGACACCTCTACAATGAGCAGTTCTTC. This codes for CAISKGHLYNEQFF.

The sample holds many counts of this clonotype. This chain joins TRBV7-2 and TRBJ2-4; 10 nucleotides line up with TRBD2. The length of the CDR3 is 17 residues. The V gene end was trimmed by 0 bases and the J gene end by 7 bases; junction bases not matched to a gene: 9. The germline CDR1 and CDR2 sequences are SGHTA and FQGNSA. For the CDR3, the DNA is TGTGCCAGCAGCTTAGCTGGAGCGGGGGGGCGGAGGAACATTCAGTACTTC. Translating gives CASSLAGAGGRRNIQYF. Drawing the rest from reference TRBV7-2 and TRBJ2-4, the complete variable domain is GAGVSQSPSNKVTEKGKDVELRCDPISGHTALYWYRQSLGQGLEFLIYFQGNSAPDKSGLPSDRFSAERTGGSVSTLTIQRTQQEDSAVYLCASSLAGAGGRRNIQYFGAGTRLSVL.

This clonotype occurred a few times. The chain combines TRBV7-8 with TRBJ1-1; D gene uncertain. This CDR3 region has 13 residues. V dropped 0 bases and J dropped 7 bases, with 9 bases sitting between them. The germline V gene has CDR1 SGHVS and CDR2 FQNEAQ. CDR3 amino acids: CASSLAREIEAFF. CDR3 coding DNA: TGTGCCAGCAGCTTAGCGCGCGAGATTGAAGCTTTCTTT.

This clonotype was observed at least ten times. V gene TRBV20-1 combines with J gene TRBJ2-3; 9 bases agree with TRBD1. The germline gives CDR1 DFQATT, CDR2 SNEGSKA (reference sequence). V was clipped by 1 base and J by 0 bases; unmatched bases: 8. The CDR3 covers 17 residues. CDR3 DNA sequence: TGCAGTGCTAGAGCCCTCTGGACAGGGGAAAGCACAGATACGCAGTATTTT. It yields the protein CSARALWTGESTDTQYF.

There are many counts of this clonotype. The genes are TRBV3-1 and TRBJ2-3; tentative D call: TRBD2 (6 bases). Trimming pared 4 bases from V and 3 bases from J, leaving 14 bases between. Germline V gives CDR1 LGHDT, CDR2 YNNKEL (reference sequence). The CDR3 is made up of 15 amino acids. The CDR3 bases are TGTGCCAGCAGCCCCACCGGGACTTCAACAGATACGCAGTATTTT. It codes for CASSPTGTSTDTQYF.

This clonotype has at least ten counts. This chain joins TRBV5-1 and TRBJ2-5, with D possibly being TRBD1 (8 bases). Germline CDR1 is SGHRS and CDR2 is YFSETQ. This CDR3 is 18 amino acids long. Trimming removed 4 bases at V and 5 bases at J, with 27 bases between. CDR3 DNA sequence: TGCGCCAGCAGCCCGCGGAATCGACAGGGGAGGGGGAGGGAGACCCAGTACTTC. Translating it yields CASSPRNRQGRGRETQYF.

This clonotype was recorded at least ten times. The V call is TRBV3-1, the J call TRBJ1-4, with 7 bases aligning to TRBD1. Germline-derived CDR1 and CDR2 are LGHDT and YNNKEL (reference sequence). This CDR3 spans 17 amino acids. The V segment lost 4 bases and the J segment 0 bases; nucleotides outside the gene matches: 8. CDR3 in amino acids: CASSRSTGDATNEKLFF. The CDR3 bases are TGTGCCAGCAGCCGAAGCACAGGGGACGCAACTAATGAAAAACTGTTTTTT.

This clonotype was observed many times. The rearrangement uses TRBV5-1 and TRBJ2-7; D is unresolved. The CDR3 has 16 amino acids. Germline CDR1 is SGHRS and CDR2 is YFSETQ. V lost 0 bases to trimming and J lost 3 bases, with 16 bases between them. The DNA of the CDR3 is TGCGCCAGCAGCTTGGGGGTAGGTCAGATATACTACGAGCAGTACTTC. This sequence encodes CASSLGVGQIYYEQYF.

This clonotype was counted many times. The genes are TRBV20-1 and TRBJ1-2; possible D gene TRBD1, 5 bases. This CDR3 contains 12 residues. In germline, CDR1 is DFQATT, CDR2 SNEGSKA (reference sequence). CDR3 in DNA: TGCAGCGCTGAGCCGGGGGTCTATGGCTACACCTTC. It yields the protein CSAEPGVYGYTF.

This clonotype was counted many times. One end of the junction fails to match germline, which may point to a read error. This sequence joins TRBV5-5 and TRBJ1-4; no firm D call. The CDR3 contains 14 residues. Germline lookup yields CDR1 SGHKS and CDR2 YYEKEE (reference sequence). CDR3 coding DNA: TGTGCCAGCAGTTTACCGTCCCCCGGGCCCGCCGTCGTTTTT. This translates into CASSLPSPGPAVVF.

This clonotype was seen at least ten times. This chain connects TRBV4-1 to TRBJ1-4, with TRBD1 matching 9 bases. CDR1 and CDR2 (germline): MGHRA, YSYEKL. V trimming: 2 bases; J trimming: 8 bases; junction bases outside the gene matches: 15. This CDR3 contains 18 residues. CDR3 sequence: CASSQSPTGTGTKEKLFF. The DNA of the CDR3 is TGCGCCAGCAGCCAAAGCCCAACCGGGACAGGGACGAAGGAAAAACTGTTTTTT.